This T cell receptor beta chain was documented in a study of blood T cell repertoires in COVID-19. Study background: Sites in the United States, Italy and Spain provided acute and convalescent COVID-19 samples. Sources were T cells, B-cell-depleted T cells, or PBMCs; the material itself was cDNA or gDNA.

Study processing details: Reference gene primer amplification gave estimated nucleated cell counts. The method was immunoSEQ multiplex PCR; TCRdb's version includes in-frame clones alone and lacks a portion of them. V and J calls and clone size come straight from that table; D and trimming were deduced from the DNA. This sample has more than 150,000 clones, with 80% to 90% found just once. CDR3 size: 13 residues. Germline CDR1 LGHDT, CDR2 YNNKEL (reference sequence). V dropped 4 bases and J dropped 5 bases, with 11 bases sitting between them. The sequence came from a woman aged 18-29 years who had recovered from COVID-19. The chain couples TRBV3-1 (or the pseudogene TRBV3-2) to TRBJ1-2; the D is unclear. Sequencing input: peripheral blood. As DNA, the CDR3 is TGTGCCAGCAGCCGGGCAGTATCTTATGGCTACACCTTC. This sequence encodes CASSRAVSYGYTF.